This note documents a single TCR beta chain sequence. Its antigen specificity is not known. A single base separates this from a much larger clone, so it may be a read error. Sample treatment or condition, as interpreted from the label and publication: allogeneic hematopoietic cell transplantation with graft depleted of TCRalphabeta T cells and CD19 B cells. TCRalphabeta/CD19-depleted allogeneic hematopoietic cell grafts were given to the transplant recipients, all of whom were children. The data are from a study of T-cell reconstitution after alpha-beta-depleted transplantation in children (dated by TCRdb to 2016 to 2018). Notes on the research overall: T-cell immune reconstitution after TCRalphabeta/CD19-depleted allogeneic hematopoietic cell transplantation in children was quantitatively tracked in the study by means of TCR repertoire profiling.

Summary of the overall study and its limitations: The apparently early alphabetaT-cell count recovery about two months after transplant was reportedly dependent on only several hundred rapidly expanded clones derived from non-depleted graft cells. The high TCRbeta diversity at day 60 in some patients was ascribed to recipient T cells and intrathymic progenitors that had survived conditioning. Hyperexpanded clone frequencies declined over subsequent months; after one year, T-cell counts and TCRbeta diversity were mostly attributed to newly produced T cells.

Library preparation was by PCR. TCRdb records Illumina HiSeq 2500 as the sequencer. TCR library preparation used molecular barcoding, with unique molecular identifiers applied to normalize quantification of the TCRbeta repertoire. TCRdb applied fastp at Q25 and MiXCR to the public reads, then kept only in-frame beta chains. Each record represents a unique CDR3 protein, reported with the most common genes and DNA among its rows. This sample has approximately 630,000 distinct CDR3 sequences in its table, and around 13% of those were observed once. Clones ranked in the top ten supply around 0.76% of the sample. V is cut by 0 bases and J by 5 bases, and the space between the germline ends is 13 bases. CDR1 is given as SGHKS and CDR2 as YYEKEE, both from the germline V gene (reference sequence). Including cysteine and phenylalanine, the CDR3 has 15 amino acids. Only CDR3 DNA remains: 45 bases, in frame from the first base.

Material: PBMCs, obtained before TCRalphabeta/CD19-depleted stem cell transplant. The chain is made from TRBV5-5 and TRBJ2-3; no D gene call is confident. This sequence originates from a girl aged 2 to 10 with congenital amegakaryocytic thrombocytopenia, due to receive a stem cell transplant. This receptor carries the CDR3 CASSLASSRLDTQYF. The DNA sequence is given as TGTGCCAGCAGCTTGGCAAGTTCTCGACTAGATACGCAGTATTTT.